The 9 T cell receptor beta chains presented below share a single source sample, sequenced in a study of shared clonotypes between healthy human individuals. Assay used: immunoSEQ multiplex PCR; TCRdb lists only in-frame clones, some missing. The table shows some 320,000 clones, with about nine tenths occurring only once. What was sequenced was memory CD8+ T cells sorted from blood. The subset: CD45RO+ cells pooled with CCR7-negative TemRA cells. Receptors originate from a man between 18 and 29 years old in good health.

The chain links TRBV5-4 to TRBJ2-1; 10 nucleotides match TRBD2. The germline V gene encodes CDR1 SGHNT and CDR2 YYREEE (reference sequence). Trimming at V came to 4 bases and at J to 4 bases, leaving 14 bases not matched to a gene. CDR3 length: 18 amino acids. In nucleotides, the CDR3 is TGTGCCAGCAGCCGTGGCGGAGTCCGGACTAGCGGATACAATGAGCAGTTCTTC. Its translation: CASSRGGVRTSGYNEQFF. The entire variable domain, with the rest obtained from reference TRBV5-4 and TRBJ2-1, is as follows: ETGVTQSPTHLIKTRGQQVTLRCSSQSGHNTVSWYQQALGQGPQFIFQYYREEENGRGNFPPRFSGLQFPNYSSELNVNALELDDSALYLCASSRGGVRTSGYNEQFFGPGTRLTVL.

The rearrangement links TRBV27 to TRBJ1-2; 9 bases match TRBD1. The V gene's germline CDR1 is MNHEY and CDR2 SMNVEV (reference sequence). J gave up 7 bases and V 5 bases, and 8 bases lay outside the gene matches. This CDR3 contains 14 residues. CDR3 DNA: TGTGCCAGCAGTCCACAGGGGGCTTCTGTTGGCTACACCTTC. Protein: CASSPQGASVGYTF.

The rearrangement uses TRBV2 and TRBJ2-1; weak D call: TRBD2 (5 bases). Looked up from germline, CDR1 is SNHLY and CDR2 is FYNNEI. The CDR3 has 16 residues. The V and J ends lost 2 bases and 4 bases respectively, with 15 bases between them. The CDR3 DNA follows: TGTGCCAGCAGTGAATTGGTGGACTGGGGATACAATGAGCAGTTCTTC. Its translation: CASSELVDWGYNEQFF.

CDR3 sequence reads: CASRGGLDNEQFF. CDR3 sequence (DNA): TGTGCCAGCAGAGGAGGGCTAGACAATGAGCAGTTCTTC. This chain connects TRBV5-4 to TRBJ2-1; D is perhaps TRBD2 (6 bases). Germline V gene lookup returns CDR1 SGHNT and CDR2 YYREEE (reference sequence). This CDR3 is 13 amino acids long. Trimming shortened V by 5 bases and J by 5 bases, and 11 bases separated the two germline ends.

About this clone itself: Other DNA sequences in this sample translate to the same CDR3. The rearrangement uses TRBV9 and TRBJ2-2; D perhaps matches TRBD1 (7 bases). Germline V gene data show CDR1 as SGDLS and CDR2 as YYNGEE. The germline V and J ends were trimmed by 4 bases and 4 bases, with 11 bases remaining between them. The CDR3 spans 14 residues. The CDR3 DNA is TGTGCCAGCAGCCCAGGGGGAGGCACCGGGGAGCTGTTTTTT. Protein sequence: CASSPGGGTGELFF.

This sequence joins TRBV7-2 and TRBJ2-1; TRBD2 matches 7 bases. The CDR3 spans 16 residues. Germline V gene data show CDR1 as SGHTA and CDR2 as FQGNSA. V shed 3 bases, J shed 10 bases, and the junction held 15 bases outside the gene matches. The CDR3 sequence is CASSFPAGSTWVEQFF. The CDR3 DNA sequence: TGTGCCAGCAGCTTCCCAGCGGGATCCACCTGGGTCGAGCAGTTCTTC.

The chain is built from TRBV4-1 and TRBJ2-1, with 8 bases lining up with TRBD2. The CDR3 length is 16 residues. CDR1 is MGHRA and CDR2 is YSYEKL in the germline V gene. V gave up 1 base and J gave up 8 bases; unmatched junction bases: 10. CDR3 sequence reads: CASSQVARGGRDEQFF. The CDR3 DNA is TGCGCCAGCAGCCAAGTTGCACGGGGGGGCCGGGATGAGCAGTTCTTC.

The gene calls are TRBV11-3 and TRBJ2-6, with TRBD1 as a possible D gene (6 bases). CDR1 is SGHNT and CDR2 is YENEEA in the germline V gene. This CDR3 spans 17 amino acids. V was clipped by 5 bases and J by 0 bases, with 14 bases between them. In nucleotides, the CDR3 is TGTGCCAGCAGCCCGCGGACAGAGAGCTCTGGGGCCAACGTCCTGACTTTC. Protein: CASSPRTESSGANVLTF.

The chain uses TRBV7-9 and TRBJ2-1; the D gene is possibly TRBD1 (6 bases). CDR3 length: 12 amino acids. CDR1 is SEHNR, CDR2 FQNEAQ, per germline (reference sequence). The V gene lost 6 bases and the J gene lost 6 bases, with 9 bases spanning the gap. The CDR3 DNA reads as TGTGCCAGCAGTTGGGACATCAATGAGCAGTTCTTC. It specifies CASSWDINEQFF.